Listed here are 3 T cell receptor beta chains from one sample, sequenced in a study of T cells after yellow fever vaccination. Each CDR3 protein is one row after TCRdb ran MiXCR on the 5' RACE reads. The sample has 450,000 to 600,000 distinct CDR3 sequences, about 15% seen once. Sample: PBMCs, taken less than 6 days after the first yellow fever vaccination. All receptors derive from a man younger than 30 who received the YFV17D yellow fever vaccine.

This chain links TRBV5-1 with TRBJ2-7; TRBD2 aligns across 9 bases. Germline CDR1 is SGHRS and CDR2 is YFSETQ. The CDR3 consists of 15 residues. The J segment lost 0 bases and the V segment lost 0 bases, leaving 1 base of the junction unmatched. DNA of the CDR3: TGCGCCAGCAGCTTGGTAGCGGGGGCCTCCTACGAGCAGTACTTC. It is translated as CASSLVAGASYEQYF. Using reference TRBV5-1 and TRBJ2-7 for the parts outside the CDR3, the full variable domain is KAGVTQTPRYLIKTRGQQVTLSCSPISGHRSVSWYQQTPGQGLQFLFEYFSETQRNKGNFPGRFSGRQFSNSRSEMNVSTLELGDSALYLCASSLVAGASYEQYFGPGTRLTVT.

This clonotype came up a few times. It may be a read error: a sequence one base away is much more abundant. The chain carries TRBV20-1 and TRBJ2-3; no clear D. Germline V gene lookup returns CDR1 DFQATT and CDR2 SNEGSKA (reference sequence). This CDR3 comprises 15 residues. V was shortened by 0 bases and J by 2 bases, with 12 bases between the two germline ends. The CDR3 here is CSARDRRWLTDTQYF. Written as DNA, the CDR3 is TGCAGTGCTAGAGATCGGCGGTGGCTCACAGATACGCAGTATTTT.

The V and J genes are TRBV11-1 and TRBJ2-5; a weak D match, TRBD2 (6 bases). This CDR3 spans 18 amino acids. V was shortened by 5 bases and J by 4 bases, with 26 bases between the two germline ends. Germline V CDR1 and CDR2: SGHAT, FQDESV (reference sequence). Here the CDR3 DNA reads TGTGCCAGCAGCCCCGGGGTTCCCCTTTTGCGGGGATTAGAGACCCAGTACTTC. Its protein product is CASSPGVPLLRGLETQYF.